Here is one TCR beta chain with its context. Its specificity is not known. The data are from a study of beta chain features in type 1 diabetes. All of the isolated RNA was reverse transcribed, so expressed TCRB transcripts were sequenced. Produced via immunoSEQ multiplex PCR; TCRdb's table is partial and in-frame only. The top ten hold less than 0.02% of the sample, which has some 280,000 clones, roughly an eighth seen once. Per germline, CDR1 SGHTA and CDR2 FQGNSA. V lost 1 base and J lost 1; bases outside the gene matches: 6. The CDR3 runs 16 residues. Study outcomes and limitations: Possibly, sequencing cDNA over-represented cells that had high TCR expression levels. When Type 1 diabetes patients were examined, their TCRB CDR3s proved moderately but significantly shorter in all four CD4+ subsets.

Sequencing used naive CD4+ T cells from blood. The TCR was taken from a young man with type 1 diabetes. The J gene is TRBJ2-5, the V gene TRBV7-2; 7 bases fit TRBD1. The CDR3 nucleotides are TGTGCCAGCAGCTTAGTTCCAGGGGGTGCCCAAGAGACCCAGTACTTC. Protein product: CASSLVPGGAQETQYF.